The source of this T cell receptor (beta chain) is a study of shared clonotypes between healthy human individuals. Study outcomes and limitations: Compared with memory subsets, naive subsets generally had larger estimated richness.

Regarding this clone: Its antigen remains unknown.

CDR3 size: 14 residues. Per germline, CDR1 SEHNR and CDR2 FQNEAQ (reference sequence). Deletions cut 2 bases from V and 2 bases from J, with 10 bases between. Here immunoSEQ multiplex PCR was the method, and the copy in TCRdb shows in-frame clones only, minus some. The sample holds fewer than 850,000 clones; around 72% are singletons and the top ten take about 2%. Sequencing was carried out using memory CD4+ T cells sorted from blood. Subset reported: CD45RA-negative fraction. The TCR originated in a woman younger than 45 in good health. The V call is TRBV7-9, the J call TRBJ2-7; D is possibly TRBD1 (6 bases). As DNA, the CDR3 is TGTGCCAGCAGCTTACAGGGGCTACCCTACGAGCAGTACTTC. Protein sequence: CASSLQGLPYEQYF.